This T cell receptor beta chain is from a study of blood T cell repertoires in COVID-19. The ends were cut back, 5 bases at V and 9 bases at J, with 17 bases in the middle. The CDR3 loop spans 14 amino acids. CDR1 and CDR2 (germline): MNHEY, SVGAGI. Authors' methods: Estimates of nucleated cell counts were drawn from the amplification of reference gene primers. Here immunoSEQ multiplex PCR was the method, and the copy in TCRdb shows in-frame clones only, minus some. D and trimming come from the DNA, and the V and J calls and clone size come from that table. The sample has about 190,000 clones, approximately 84% seen once; the top ten hold roughly 5%.

The clonotype was recovered from a woman aged 65 to 85 with active or convalescent COVID-19. The chain combines TRBV6-5 with TRBJ1-3; D gene uncertain. Input material: peripheral blood. The CDR3 is CASSRIFGTGTIYF. The CDR3 DNA follows: TGTGCCAGCAGTAGGATATTCGGAACGGGCACCATATATTTT.